Below, one TCR beta chain is given with its context. This entry belongs to a study of blood T cell repertoires in COVID-19. Study context: Material from acute and convalescent COVID-19 was sourced from the United States, Italy and Spain.

Assay used: immunoSEQ multiplex PCR; TCRdb lists only in-frame clones, some missing. The table includes 200,000 to 250,000 clones, around nine tenths detected once. Looked up from germline, CDR1 is MNHNS and CDR2 is SASEGT. The ends were cut back, 2 bases at V and 3 bases at J, with 10 bases in the middle. The CDR3 consists of 14 residues. This chain connects TRBV6-1 to TRBJ1-2; maybe TRBD1 (6 bases). The sequencing input was peripheral blood. The source of this sequence is a woman in her 70s with active or convalescent COVID-19. The CDR3 protein is CASSEPQGYYGYTF. In DNA, the CDR3 is TGTGCCAGCAGTGAACCCCAGGGGTACTATGGCTACACCTTC.